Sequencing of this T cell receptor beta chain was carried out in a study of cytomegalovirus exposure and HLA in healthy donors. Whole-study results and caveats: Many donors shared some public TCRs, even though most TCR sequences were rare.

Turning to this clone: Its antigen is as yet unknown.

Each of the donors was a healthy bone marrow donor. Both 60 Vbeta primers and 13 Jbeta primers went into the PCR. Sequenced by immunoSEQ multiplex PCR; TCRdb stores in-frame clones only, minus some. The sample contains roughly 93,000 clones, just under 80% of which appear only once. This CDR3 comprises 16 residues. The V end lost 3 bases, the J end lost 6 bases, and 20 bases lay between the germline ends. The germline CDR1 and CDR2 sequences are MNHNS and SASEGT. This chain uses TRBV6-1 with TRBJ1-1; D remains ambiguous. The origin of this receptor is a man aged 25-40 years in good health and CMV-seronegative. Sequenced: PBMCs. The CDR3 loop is CASSDSGKLRRPEAFF. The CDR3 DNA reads TGTGCCAGCAGTGATTCGGGAAAGCTTCGTAGGCCTGAAGCTTTCTTT.